This passage covers 2 T cell receptor beta chains from one sample sequenced in a study of blood T cell repertoires in COVID-19. Clones were read by immunoSEQ multiplex PCR, and TCRdb kept only the in-frame ones, dropping some. The table lists 300,000 to 400,000 clones, approximately 87% of them singletons, with roughly 4.1% in the top ten. Sample: peripheral blood. These receptors came from a woman between 45 and 65 years old with active or convalescent COVID-19.

The chain links TRBV18 to TRBJ1-6; D is uncertain. Germline V lookup: CDR1 KGHSH, CDR2 LQKENI. The CDR3 sequence is 15 residues long. Trimming pared 2 bases from V and 7 bases from J, leaving 12 bases between. In nucleotides, the CDR3 is TGTGCCAGCTCACCAAGGACTGGGGTAAATTCACCCCTCCACTTT. The encoded protein is CASSPRTGVNSPLHF.

V gene TRBV19 combines with J gene TRBJ1-5; the D gene is possibly TRBD1 (5 bases). The CDR3 loop spans 16 amino acids. CDR1 and CDR2 (germline): LNHDA, SQIVND (reference sequence). Trimming removed 5 bases from V and 4 bases from J, with 18 bases in between. The CDR3 spells CASSAPARAKNQPQHF. The CDR3 DNA sequence: TGTGCCAGTAGTGCCCCCGCCAGGGCAAAAAATCAGCCCCAGCATTTT.